This TCR beta chain was sequenced for a study of radiotherapy plus CTLA-4 blockade in lung cancer. Study-level information: Disease control reached approximately 30%, with objective responses in approximately 17%. Regarding the study as a whole: Among blood TCR repertoires after radiotherapy plus ipilimumab, tumor-derived clones expanded. Reports identified early blood T cell clone dynamics, with interferon-beta, as the best response predictor.

V lost 4 bases to trimming and J lost 3 bases, with 10 bases between them. The CDR3 spans 13 residues. Germline CDR1 MNHNS, CDR2 SASEGT. Profiled with immunoSEQ multiplex PCR; TCRdb holds only in-frame clones, not every one. The data contain about 83,000 clones, about four fifths of them singletons. On this clone: The antigen remains unidentified.

The sequences come from peripheral blood, collected from a patient treated with radiotherapy plus ipilimumab. The sequence derives from a human donor with non-small cell lung cancer who had a partial response to radiotherapy plus ipilimumab. Some clones in this sample may be carry-over from other donors' samples. The V call is TRBV6-1, the J call TRBJ2-7, with D possibly TRBD1 on 5 matching bases. This CDR3 is CASSVGADYEQYF. CDR3 sequence (DNA): TGTGCCAGCAGTGTTGGGGCGGACTACGAGCAGTACTTC.